The next 25 T cell receptor beta chains were all read from a single sample in a study of blood T cell repertoires in COVID-19. The table came from immunoSEQ multiplex PCR; TCRdb's copy has only in-frame clones and leaves some out. Here the sample spans over 300,000 clones, nearly 90% being singletons. Sequences were obtained from peripheral blood. Receptor source: a man between 18 and 29 years old with active or convalescent COVID-19.

The rearrangement joins TRBV28 to TRBJ1-4; 7 nucleotides align to TRBD1. Germline V lookup: CDR1 MDHEN, CDR2 SYDVKM. The CDR3 has 15 amino acids. The ends lost 3 bases at V and 4 bases at J; junction bases unmatched: 5. The CDR3 nucleotides read TGTGCCAGCAGTTTTGGGGACAGCCATAATGAAAAACTGTTTTTT. Protein sequence: CASSFGDSHNEKLFF.

Notes on this clone: The identical CDR3 is also encoded by other nucleotide sequences in the sample. The CDR3 is CASSLRGGGNEQYF. The CDR3 DNA sequence: TGTGCCAGCAGCTTACGGGGCGGGGGGAACGAGCAGTACTTC. The V gene is TRBV7-2, the J gene TRBJ2-7, with 8 bases aligning to TRBD2. V trimming: 2 bases; J trimming: 5 bases; junction bases outside the gene matches: 5. Per the germline V gene, CDR1 is SGHTA and CDR2 is FQGNSA. The CDR3 has 14 residues. The full variable domain, with the rest looked up from reference TRBV7-2 and TRBJ2-7, is GAGVSQSPSNKVTEKGKDVELRCDPISGHTALYWYRQSLGQGLEFLIYFQGNSAPDKSGLPSDRFSAERTGGSVSTLTIQRTQQEDSAVYLCASSLRGGGNEQYFGPGTRLTVT.

This chain joins TRBV28 and TRBJ1-2, with 8 bases aligning to TRBD1. V shed 5 bases and J 1 base; nucleotides not matched to a gene: 12. There are 17 residues in the CDR3. Germline-derived CDR1 and CDR2 are MDHEN and SYDVKM. This chain's CDR3 is CASSHLGAGGNNYGYTF. As DNA, the CDR3 is TGTGCCAGCAGTCACCTTGGGGCAGGGGGCAATAACTATGGCTACACCTTC.

This clone was recorded once. The rearrangement uses TRBV27 and TRBJ2-5; TRBD2 aligns across 14 bases. The ends lost 6 bases at V and 9 bases at J; junction bases unmatched: 15. Germline V gives CDR1 MNHEY, CDR2 SMNVEV (reference sequence). The CDR3 runs 17 residues. CDR3 residues: CASSQTGLAGGGTAQYF. The DNA of the CDR3 is TGTGCCAGCAGCCAAACCGGACTAGCGGGAGGCGGTACGGCCCAGTACTTC.

The chain is built from TRBV4-2 and TRBJ2-1, with D perhaps TRBD2 (5 bases). The CDR3 is 15 amino acids. Germline V gene sequence: CDR1 LGHNA, CDR2 YNFKEQ. Trimming left V 1 base short and J 8 bases short, with 15 bases between. The chain's CDR3 is CASSQVRGSWDEQFF. CDR3 nucleotides: TGTGCCAGCAGCCAAGTTCGAGGGAGTTGGGATGAGCAGTTCTTC.

This clone is a singleton in its sample. This sequence joins TRBV11-2 and TRBJ2-7; TRBD1 might be the D (5 bases). V dropped 2 bases and J dropped 2 bases, with 10 bases sitting between them. This CDR3 contains 14 residues. In germline, CDR1 is SGHAT, CDR2 FQNNGV. The chain's CDR3 is CASSLYRSPYEQYF. The CDR3 DNA is TGTGCCAGCAGCTTATACAGGTCTCCCTACGAGCAGTACTTC.

This chain connects TRBV28 to TRBJ1-4; tentatively, D is TRBD1 (5 bases). Germline loops: CDR1 MDHEN, CDR2 SYDVKM. CDR3 length equals 14 residues. Trimming took 5 bases from V and 2 from J, leaving 9 bases between them. Written as DNA, the CDR3 is TGTGCCAGCAGTGATGGGGCGACTAATGAAAAACTGTTTTTT. Amino acid sequence: CASSDGATNEKLFF.

The chain joins TRBV20-1 to TRBJ2-5; no reliable D call. Trimming cost V 3 bases and J 0 bases, with 11 bases left between them. Per germline, CDR1 DFQATT and CDR2 SNEGSKA (reference sequence). The CDR3 sequence is 14 residues long. CDR3 protein: CSASRGAYQETQYF. DNA for the CDR3: TGCAGTGCTAGTCGCGGAGCGTACCAAGAGACCCAGTACTTC.

The rearrangement links TRBV5-6 to TRBJ2-2; D is unresolved. Germline CDR1 is SGHDT and CDR2 is YYEEEE. Trimming removed 1 base at V and 4 bases at J, with 8 bases between. CDR3 length equals 14 residues. The CDR3 region has the DNA TGTGCCAGCAGCTTGCCTTTTTTCACCGGGGAGCTGTTTTTT. It specifies CASSLPFFTGELFF.

J is TRBJ2-7 and V is TRBV11-1, with D unresolved. CDR3 length: 14 residues. Germline CDR1 and CDR2: SGHAT and FQDESV (reference sequence). The V end lost 3 bases, the J end lost 2 bases, and 11 bases lay between the germline ends. The CDR3 nucleotides are TGTGCCAGCAGCTTCGGCGGCCTCACCTACGAGCAGTACTTC. This sequence encodes CASSFGGLTYEQYF.

The CDR3 protein is CASGPPMVGRASDLYEQYF. Here the CDR3 DNA reads TGTGCTAGTGGTCCCCCAATGGTCGGGCGGGCCTCGGACCTATACGAGCAGTACTTC. The rearrangement joins TRBV12-5 to TRBJ2-7, with D maybe TRBD2 (5 bases). CDR1 is LGHNT, CDR2 FRNRAP, per germline. The CDR3 has 19 amino acids. The germline V and J ends were trimmed by 5 bases and 4 bases, with 30 bases remaining between them. The full variable domain, rest sourced from reference TRBV12-5 and TRBJ2-7, is DARVTQTPRHKVTEMGQEVTMRCQPILGHNTVFWYRQTMMQGLELLAYFRNRAPLDDSGMPKDRFSAEMPDATLATLKIQPSEPRDSAVYFCASGPPMVGRASDLYEQYFGPGTRLTVT.

This chain uses TRBV28 with TRBJ1-5; TRBD1 aligns across 8 bases. V dropped 6 bases and J dropped 12; count of bases not matched to a gene: 13. Germline CDR1 MDHEN, CDR2 SYDVKM. The CDR3 covers 14 residues. In DNA form, the CDR3 reads TGTGCCAGCAGCCGTCCCAGGGGGCCTGGGATCCAGCATTTT. It yields the protein CASSRPRGPGIQHF.

The V gene is TRBV14, the J gene TRBJ1-1, with D perhaps matching TRBD1 (6 bases). Trimming cost V 1 base and J 6 bases, with 9 bases left between them. The CDR3 spans 13 residues. Germline assignment: CDR1 SGHDN and CDR2 FVKESK. The chain's CDR3 is CASSQAQGSEAFF. CDR3 nucleotides: TGTGCCAGCAGCCAAGCACAGGGCTCTGAAGCTTTCTTT.

This clone was seen a single time. This chain uses TRBV11-2 with TRBJ2-2; unclear D gene. V was cut by 5 bases and J by 6 bases, with 7 bases left in between. Germline V gene lookup returns CDR1 SGHAT and CDR2 FQNNGV. This CDR3 comprises 12 residues. The chain's CDR3 is CASSPSSGELFF. The DNA for the CDR3 is TGTGCCAGCAGCCCCTCTTCCGGGGAGCTGTTTTTT.

V and J are TRBV6-5 and TRBJ1-4; TRBD1 matches 9 bases. The CDR3 is made up of 15 amino acids. V dropped 4 bases and J dropped 7; count of bases not matched to a gene: 7. CDR1 and CDR2 (germline): MNHEY, SVGAGI. The CDR3 coding sequence is TGTGCCAGCAGTTTCCGGACAGGGGAAACTGAAAAACTGTTTTTT. This codes for CASSFRTGETEKLFF.

This clone occurred a few times. Other DNA sequences from this sample encode an identical CDR3 as well. This sequence joins TRBV14 and TRBJ1-1; D is undetermined. Germline assignment: CDR1 SGHDN and CDR2 FVKESK. V lost 4 bases, J lost 0 bases, and 9 bases lay in between. The CDR3 spans 14 residues. CDR3 in amino acids: CASSLAGMNTEAFF. DNA for the CDR3: TGTGCCAGCAGCCTCGCGGGCATGAACACTGAAGCTTTCTTT.

V is TRBV6-5 and J is TRBJ1-1, with a possible D match to TRBD1 (5 bases). V lost 6 bases and J 5 bases, leaving 13 bases between the germline ends. The CDR3 extends over 13 amino acids. Germline assignment: CDR1 MNHEY and CDR2 SVGAGI. The CDR3 coding sequence is TGTGCCAGCAGGGGGGGTGGTGGGACTGAAGCTTTCTTT. Protein sequence: CASRGGGGTEAFF.

This sequence joins TRBV18 and TRBJ2-1; D may be TRBD1 (7 bases). The CDR3 is 14 residues long. CDR1 and CDR2 (germline): KGHSH, LQKENI. Between the trimmed V and J ends, which lost 1 base and 6 bases, there was a span of 10 bases. CDR3 in amino acids: CASSPRQGGNEQFF. Here the CDR3 DNA reads TGTGCCAGCTCACCACGGCAGGGGGGCAATGAGCAGTTCTTC.

V usage is TRBV5-4 and J usage is TRBJ2-5; 7 nucleotides match TRBD1. The CDR3 length is 13 residues. Germline V gene sequence: CDR1 SGHNT, CDR2 YYREEE (reference sequence). The V gene end was trimmed by 4 bases and the J gene end by 5 bases; junction bases not matched to a gene: 5. For the CDR3, the DNA is TGTGCCAGCAGCGAGGACAGGTCGGAGACCCAGTACTTC. As protein: CASSEDRSETQYF.

The rearrangement joins TRBV11-2 to TRBJ2-7, with TRBD2 as a possible D gene (5 bases). V was shortened by 6 bases and J by 2 bases, with 11 bases between the two germline ends. The CDR3 contains 13 residues. Germline V gene lookup returns CDR1 SGHAT and CDR2 FQNNGV. The CDR3 here is CASREDGTYEQYF. The CDR3 coding sequence is TGTGCCAGCAGGGAGGACGGAACCTACGAGCAGTACTTC.

The rearrangement joins TRBV28 to TRBJ2-1; 10 nucleotides line up with TRBD2. V shed 6 bases and J 4 bases; nucleotides not matched to a gene: 21. The CDR3 sequence is 20 residues long. Looked up from germline, CDR1 is MDHEN and CDR2 is SYDVKM. Here the CDR3 reads CASRPSNLQREGHRYNEQFF. As DNA, the CDR3 is TGTGCCAGCAGACCCTCTAACCTACAGCGGGAGGGCCATAGGTACAATGAGCAGTTCTTC.

CDR3 DNA: TGTGCCAGCACCCCTAGGGACAACTGGGGCAAAAACATTCAGTACTTC. Its translation is CASTPRDNWGKNIQYF. J is TRBJ2-4 and V is TRBV5-8; D perhaps matches TRBD1 (6 bases). This CDR3 region has 16 residues. The V end lost 6 bases, the J end lost 3 bases, and 19 bases lay between the germline ends. CDR1 SGHTS and CDR2 YDEGEE come from the germline V gene.

DNA for the CDR3: TGTGCCAGCAGCTCCCCGGAGAAAGGGCGGGAGGGCCCCTACGAGCAGTACTTC. Translating it yields CASSSPEKGREGPYEQYF. V is TRBV7-9 and J is TRBJ2-7; 9 bases line up with TRBD2. CDR1 and CDR2 (germline): SEHNR, FQNEAQ (reference sequence). This CDR3 spans 18 amino acids. V lost 4 bases to trimming and J lost 2 bases; unmatched junction nucleotides: 15.

The genes are TRBV28 and TRBJ1-2; D gene unclear. This CDR3 comprises 12 residues. Trimming took 5 bases from V and 2 from J, leaving 6 bases between them. Germline V lookup: CDR1 MDHEN, CDR2 SYDVKM. CDR3 in amino acids: CASSAGNYGYTF. CDR3 sequence (DNA): TGTGCCAGCAGTGCAGGAAACTATGGCTACACCTTC.

This clone was detected once. The V gene is TRBV2, the J gene TRBJ2-7, with no clear D. This CDR3 comprises 11 residues. With 5 bases removed from V and 7 bases from J, the gap between germline ends came to 9 bases. The germline gives CDR1 SNHLY, CDR2 FYNNEI. CDR3 residues: CASSPLQEQYF. CDR3 DNA sequence: TGTGCCAGCAGTCCTTTACAGGAGCAGTACTTC.